Listed below are T cell receptor beta chains from one sample, sequenced in a study of HIV-infected children after antiretroviral therapy interruption. TCRdb analysed the 3' RACE reads with MiXCR anew, one entry per CDR3 protein. The sample holds more than 40,000 distinct CDR3 sequences; approximately 4% are singletons and the top ten take approximately 0.7%. The sample consisted of CD45RA+ CD4+ T cells from PBMCs, pooled from several time points, taken from a donor given antiretroviral therapy, either interrupted or continuous. The receptors were sampled from a pool of human donors with HIV. Each CDR3 is given with its conserved first and last residue. The order of the fields is V gene, J gene, clone size, D gene, CDR3 protein, CDR3 DNA. The D gene is left open where the match is weak. Size is stated for part of the rows, as once, few or many counts, or as a class when the clone is expanded.

TRBV7-2	TRBJ2-3	many	TRBD2	CASSFSGGGTDTQYF	TGTGCCAGCAGCTTTAGCGGGGGGGGCACAGATACGCAGTATTTT
TRBV20-1	TRBJ2-3	many	TRBD2	CSASGGADTQYF	TGCAGTGCGAGCGGGGGGGCAGATACGCAGTATTTT
TRBV21-1	TRBJ2-5	.	.	CASSKEDSLEETQYF	TGTGCCAGCAGCAAAGAGGATAGTCTCGAAGAGACCCAGTACTTC
TRBV28	TRBJ2-7	many	.	CASREQQDFGLYEQYF	TGTGCCAGCAGGGAACAACAGGACTTTGGTTTGTACGAGCAGTACTTC
TRBV4-1	TRBJ2-2	many	.	CASSRGTNTGELFF	TGCGCCAGCAGCCGAGGGACGAACACCGGGGAGCTGTTTTTT
TRBV27	TRBJ2-7	many	.	CASGQGTYEQYF	TGTGCCAGCGGGCAGGGAACCTACGAGCAGTACTTC
TRBV2	TRBJ1-1	many	TRBD1	CASFRTGFTEAFF	TGTGCCAGCTTTCGGACAGGTTTCACTGAAGCTTTCTTT
TRBV11-2	TRBJ1-5	many	.	CASSLGGGLNQPQHF	TGTGCCAGCAGCTTGGGCGGCGGCCTCAATCAGCCCCAGCATTTT
TRBV7-2	TRBJ1-1	.	.	CASRRDNTEAFF	TGTGCCAGCCGACGGGATAACACTGAAGCTTTCTTT
TRBV28	TRBJ1-3	many	.	CASVPSTGRSGNTIYF	TGTGCCAGCGTACCTTCGACAGGCCGCTCTGGAAACACCATATATTTT
TRBV4-1	TRBJ2-1	many	TRBD1	CASSPRDRPANEQFF	TGCGCCAGCAGCCCGAGGGACAGGCCGGCCAATGAGCAGTTCTTC
TRBV2	TRBJ2-5	once	TRBD1	CASRRQTGARETQYF	TGTGCCAGCAGGAGACAAACAGGGGCCCGGGAGACCCAGTACTTC
TRBV7-2	TRBJ1-4	many	.	CASSSHEKLFF	TGTGCCAGCAGTTCCCATGAAAAACTGTTTTTT
TRBV20-1	TRBJ2-5	many	.	CSARLFIQETQYF	TGCAGTGCTAGATTATTCATACAAGAGACCCAGTACTTC
TRBV29-1	TRBJ1-1	many	.	CSAYVPFQRAEAFF	TGCAGCGCTTACGTGCCGTTCCAGAGGGCTGAAGCTTTCTTT
TRBV28	TRBJ1-4	many	.	CATTGAWEKLFF	TGTGCCACCACGGGGGCTTGGGAAAAACTGTTTTTT
TRBV20-1	TRBJ1-2	many	.	CSAPDGYTF	TGCAGTGCCCCCGACGGCTACACCTTC
TRBV3-1	TRBJ2-3	.	.	CASSQDGAHSDTQYF	TGTGCCAGCAGCCAAGATGGCGCCCACTCGGATACGCAGTATTTT
TRBV4-2	TRBJ1-2	many	.	CASSPIGERIYGYTF	TGTGCCAGCAGCCCCATCGGGGAGCGGATCTATGGCTACACCTTC
TRBV7-2	TRBJ1-1	many	.	CASSPQVFVTEAFF	TGTGCCAGCAGCCCACAGGTGTTTGTGACTGAAGCTTTCTTT
TRBV20-1	TRBJ1-1	many	TRBD1	CSARRDRNTEAFF	TGCAGTGCTAGGAGGGACAGGAACACTGAAGCTTTCTTT
TRBV20-1	TRBJ2-1	many	TRBD2	CSAKAGGYNEQFF	TGCAGTGCCAAAGCGGGGGGCTACAATGAGCAGTTCTTC
TRBV12-3/TRBV12-4	TRBJ1-2	many	TRBD1	CASSRTGQNYGYTF	TGTGCCAGCAGCCGGACAGGGCAAAACTATGGCTACACCTTC
TRBV27	TRBJ2-3	few	TRBD1	CASSFRDRVFLDTQYF	TGTGCCAGCAGTTTCCGGGACAGGGTTTTCTTAGATACGCAGTATTTT
TRBV2	TRBJ1-1	few	.	CASSVWGAALNTEAFF	TGTGCCAGCAGTGTATGGGGGGCTGCGTTGAACACTGAAGCTTTCTTT
TRBV2	TRBJ2-3	.	.	CASSPSTSTDTQYF	TGTGCCAGCAGTCCCTCGACTAGCACAGATACGCAGTATTTT
TRBV5-1	TRBJ1-1	.	TRBD1	CASSTTTGGTEAFF	TGCGCCAGCAGCACGACGACAGGGGGCACTGAAGCTTTCTTT
TRBV10-2	TRBJ2-7	many	TRBD2	CASSDQASGGSYEQYF	TGCGCCAGCAGTGATCAGGCTAGCGGGGGGTCCTACGAGCAGTACTTC
TRBV11-2	TRBJ2-3	many	.	CASSPSTDTQYF	TGTGCCAGCAGCCCGAGCACAGATACGCAGTATTTT
TRBV25-1	TRBJ2-6	many	.	CASTRPEGANVLTF	TGTGCCAGCACACGCCCGGAGGGGGCCAACGTCCTGACTTTC
TRBV24-1	TRBJ2-1	many	.	CATSDLRGSSYNEQFF	TGTGCCACCAGTGATTTAAGGGGAAGCTCCTACAATGAGCAGTTCTTC
TRBV24-1	TRBJ2-3	few	.	CATSDSLAGGDTQYF	TGTGCCACCAGTGATTCTCTAGCTGGCGGAGATACGCAGTATTTT
TRBV4-1	TRBJ1-5	many	TRBD1	CASSPDDRGGPQHF	TGCGCCAGCAGCCCAGACGACAGGGGAGGGCCCCAGCATTTT
TRBV12-5	TRBJ2-2	many	TRBD1	CASGLVVWTGGEESTGELFF	TGTGCTAGTGGTTTGGTAGTATGGACAGGGGGCGAAGAGAGCACCGGGGAGCTGTTTTTT
TRBV3-1	TRBJ2-7	many	.	CASSQELSYGRLYEQYF	TGTGCCAGCAGCCAAGAACTTAGTTACGGGCGCCTCTACGAGCAGTACTTC
TRBV12-3/TRBV12-4	TRBJ2-5	.	.	CASEYQETQYF	TGTGCCAGCGAGTACCAAGAGACCCAGTACTTC
TRBV5-1	TRBJ1-4	many	.	CASSSDPGANEKLFF	TGCGCCAGCAGCTCAGACCCCGGTGCTAATGAAAAACTGTTTTTT
TRBV5-1	TRBJ1-2	.	.	CASSLDPGAGYTF	TGCGCCAGCAGCTTGGATCCCGGGGCTGGCTACACCTTC
TRBV4-1	TRBJ2-3	many	TRBD2	CASSQVLSSGTGDTQYF	TGCGCCAGCAGCCAAGTCCTCTCTAGCGGGACCGGAGATACGCAGTATTTT
TRBV7-8	TRBJ2-1	many	.	CASRSTMLPWEQFF	TGTGCCAGCAGGTCTACGATGCTCCCGTGGGAGCAGTTCTTC
TRBV14	TRBJ2-7	many	.	CASSQVHSGRRYF	TGTGCCAGCAGCCAAGTCCATTCAGGGCGGAGGTACTTC
TRBV11-2	TRBJ1-2	many	.	CASSLATTGGYGYTF	TGTGCCAGCAGCTTAGCAACGACCGGGGGCTATGGCTACACCTTC